Below, 10 T cell receptor beta chains from the same sample are listed, as sequenced in a study of T cell repertoires in cytomegalovirus infection. These receptors' targets are unknown. TCRdb reprocessed the reads via MiXCR and lists one record per CDR3 protein. The table records approximately 220,000 distinct CDR3 sequences, about 38% of them present only once. The source material was CD8+ T cells from cultured PBMCs, sampled from culture after CMV antigen stimulation. These receptors originate from a human donor in good health (CMV status not recorded). Some clones in this sample may be carry-over from other donors' samples.

This clonotype has a handful of counts. The chain joins TRBV6-8 to TRBJ2-1; 8 bases line up with TRBD2. Trimming at V came to 2 bases and at J to 1 base, leaving 7 bases not matched to a gene. CDR3 length: 17 residues. Germline CDR1 reads MNHGY; CDR2 reads SAAAGT. Here the CDR3 reads CASSYGDAGGSYNEQFF. The CDR3 DNA sequence: TGTGCCAGCAGTTACGGGGACGCGGGAGGATCCTACAATGAGCAGTTCTTC.

The rearrangement uses TRBV12-3 or TRBV12-4 and TRBJ1-1; unclear D gene. V lost 2 bases, J lost 3 bases, and 10 bases lay in between. The CDR3 has 14 residues. The CDR3 reads CASSLSGLDTEAFF. Here the CDR3 DNA reads TGTGCCAGCAGTTTATCGGGTCTTGACACTGAAGCTTTCTTT.

The chain combines TRBV6-7 with TRBJ2-1; TRBD2 matches 8 bases. TRBV6-7 is an ORF; its function is uncertain. J was trimmed by 5 bases and V by 1 base; bases with no gene match: 4. This CDR3 has 15 residues. DNA for the CDR3: TGTGCCAGCAGTTACTTTAGCGGGGTGAACAATGAGCAGTTCTTC. Protein sequence: CASSYFSGVNNEQFF.

The CDR3 is CASRTGNEKLFF. As DNA, the CDR3 is TGTGCCAGCCGGACCGGGAATGAAAAACTGTTTTTT. The chain carries TRBV7-2 and TRBJ1-4; D gene uncertain. The CDR3 runs 12 residues. The germline V gene encodes CDR1 SGHTA and CDR2 FQGNSA. V was shortened by 8 bases and J by 5 bases, with 9 bases between the two germline ends.

This chain links TRBV28 with TRBJ2-7; D might be TRBD1 (6 bases). This CDR3 has 13 residues. The V end lost 6 bases, the J end lost 4 bases, and 13 bases lay between the germline ends. Germline lookup yields CDR1 MDHEN and CDR2 SYDVKM. Written as DNA, the CDR3 is TGTGCCAGCAGGGACAGATTTCTTTACGAGCAGTACTTC. Protein: CASRDRFLYEQYF.

The table lists this clonotype with a few counts. The chain has TRBV20-1 and TRBJ2-3; 7 nucleotides align to TRBD2. CDR3 length: 16 amino acids. The V gene's germline CDR1 is DFQATT and CDR2 SNEGSKA (reference sequence). J was trimmed by 0 bases and V by 5 bases; bases with no gene match: 11. The CDR3 DNA reads as TGCAGTGCTCTACAGCGGACTAGTGGAAGCACAGATACGCAGTATTTT. Protein product: CSALQRTSGSTDTQYF.

This clonotype was counted only a few times. The chain has TRBV4-2 and TRBJ2-1; tentative D call: TRBD1 (6 bases). V lost 0 bases to trimming and J lost 2 bases, with 20 bases between them. The CDR3 contains 19 residues. Germline CDR1 and CDR2: LGHNA and YNFKEQ. The CDR3 reads CASSQDPTPPGAAYNEQFF. The CDR3 coding sequence is TGTGCCAGCAGCCAAGATCCTACACCGCCAGGGGCAGCCTACAATGAGCAGTTCTTC.

The chain employs TRBV6-1 and TRBJ2-1, with TRBD1 identical over 8 bases. Germline CDR1 reads MNHNS; CDR2 reads SASEGT. J lost 0 bases, V lost 7 bases, and 2 bases had no gene match. The CDR3 spans 14 residues. The CDR3 DNA reads TGTGCCAGCAATACAGGGGGCTCCTACAATGAGCAGTTCTTC. Protein product: CASNTGGSYNEQFF.

This clonotype has just a few counts. The chain employs TRBV7-6 and TRBJ2-6, with unresolved D. This CDR3 is 15 amino acids long. From germline, CDR1 is SGHVS and CDR2 FNYEAQ. V was trimmed by 5 bases and J by 1 base, leaving 9 bases between them. The CDR3 region is CASSLQVSGANVLTF. The CDR3 DNA sequence: TGTGCCAGCAGCCTCCAGGTGTCTGGGGCCAACGTCCTGACTTTC.

The rearrangement uses TRBV11-2 and TRBJ1-1, with 8 bases identical to TRBD1. Germline V gene data show CDR1 as SGHAT and CDR2 as FQNNGV. V lost 5 bases, J lost 7 bases, and 3 bases stayed unmatched. The CDR3 has 12 residues. The CDR3 is CASSRTGHEAFF. The CDR3 nucleotides read TGTGCCAGCAGCCGGACAGGGCATGAAGCTTTCTTT. The variable domain in full, completed from reference TRBV11-2 and TRBJ1-1, reads EAGVAQSPRYKIIEKRQSVAFWCNPISGHATLYWYQQILGQGPKLLIQFQNNGVVDDSQLPKDRFSAERLKGVDSTLKIQPAKLEDSAVYLCASSRTGHEAFFGQGTRLTVV.